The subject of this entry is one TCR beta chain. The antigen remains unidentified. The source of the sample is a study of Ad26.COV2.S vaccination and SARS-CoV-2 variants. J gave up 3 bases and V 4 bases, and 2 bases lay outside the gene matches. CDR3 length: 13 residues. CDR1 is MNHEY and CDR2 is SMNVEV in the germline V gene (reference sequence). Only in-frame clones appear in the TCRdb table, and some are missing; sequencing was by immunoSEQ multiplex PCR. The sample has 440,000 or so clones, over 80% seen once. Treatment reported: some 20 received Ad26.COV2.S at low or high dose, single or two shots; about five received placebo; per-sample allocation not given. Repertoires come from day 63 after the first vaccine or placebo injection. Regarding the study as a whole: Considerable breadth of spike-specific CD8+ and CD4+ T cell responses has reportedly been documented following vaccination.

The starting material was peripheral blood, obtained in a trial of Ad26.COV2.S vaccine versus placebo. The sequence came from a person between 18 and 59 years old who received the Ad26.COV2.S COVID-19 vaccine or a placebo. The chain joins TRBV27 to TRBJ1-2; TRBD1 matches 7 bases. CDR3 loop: CASSSGTDYGYTF. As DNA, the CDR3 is TGTGCCAGCAGTTCCGGGACAGACTATGGCTACACCTTC.